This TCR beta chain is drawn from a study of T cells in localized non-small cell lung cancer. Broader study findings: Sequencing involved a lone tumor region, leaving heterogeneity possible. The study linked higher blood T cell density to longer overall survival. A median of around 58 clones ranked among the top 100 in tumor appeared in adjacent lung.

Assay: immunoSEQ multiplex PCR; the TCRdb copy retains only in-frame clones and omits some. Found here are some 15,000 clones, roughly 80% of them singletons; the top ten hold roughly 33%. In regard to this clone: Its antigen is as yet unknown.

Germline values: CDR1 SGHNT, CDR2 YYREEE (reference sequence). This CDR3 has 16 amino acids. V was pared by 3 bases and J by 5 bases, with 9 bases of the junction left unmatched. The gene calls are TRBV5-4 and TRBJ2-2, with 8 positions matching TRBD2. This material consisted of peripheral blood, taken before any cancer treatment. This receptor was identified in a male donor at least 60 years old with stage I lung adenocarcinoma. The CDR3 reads CASSSPIAGTTGELFF. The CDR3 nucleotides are TGTGCCAGCAGCTCCCCCATAGCGGGAACAACCGGGGAGCTGTTTTTT.